The sample holds a few counts of the clone carrying this TCR beta chain. First-strand cDNA used TRAV- and TRBV-specific primers, covering alpha and beta chains. TCRs underwent about 22 PCR cycles of amplification with a constant-region primer and V-primer adapter. Through in vitro transcription, the mRNA that had been isolated was amplified. MiXCR, applied by TCRdb to the reads, yields one record per CDR3 protein. This table holds roughly 6,300 distinct CDR3 sequences, 80% to 85% found once. Looked up from germline, CDR1 is SGHRS and CDR2 is YFSETQ. V lost 0 bases and J 3 bases, leaving 12 bases between the germline ends. This CDR3 has 15 amino acids. These data are taken from a study of low-dose radiotherapy and immunotherapy resistance in tumors. Overall study context: Cohort 1 was treated with 0.5 Gy per fraction at 2-week intervals, amounting to 6.5 Gy overall.

This clonotype originated in a human donor with advanced metastatic prostate, ovarian, gallbladder or colorectal cancer (not recorded which). This table probably holds off-target reads from a library built for another chain. This chain joins TRBV5-1 and TRBJ1-2; weak D call: TRBD1 (6 bases). CDR3 residues: CASSLDPGQDYGYTF. CDR3 DNA: TGCGCCAGCAGCTTGGATCCGGGACAAGACTATGGCTACACCTTC.